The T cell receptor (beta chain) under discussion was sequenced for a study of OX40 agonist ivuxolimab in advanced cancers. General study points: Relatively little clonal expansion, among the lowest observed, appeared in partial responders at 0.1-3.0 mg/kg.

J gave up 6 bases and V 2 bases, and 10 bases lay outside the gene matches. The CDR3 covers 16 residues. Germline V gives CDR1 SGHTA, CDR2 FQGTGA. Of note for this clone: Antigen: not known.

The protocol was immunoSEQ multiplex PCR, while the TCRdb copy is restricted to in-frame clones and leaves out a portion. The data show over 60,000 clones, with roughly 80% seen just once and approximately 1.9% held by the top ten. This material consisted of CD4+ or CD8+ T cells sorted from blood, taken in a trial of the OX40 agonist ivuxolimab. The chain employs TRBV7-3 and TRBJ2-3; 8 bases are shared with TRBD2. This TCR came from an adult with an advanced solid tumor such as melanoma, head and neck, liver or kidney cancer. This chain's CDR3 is CASSLFTGGPEDTQYF. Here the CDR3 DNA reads TGTGCCAGCAGCTTATTCACGGGAGGGCCGGAGGATACGCAGTATTTT.